This T cell receptor (beta chain) appears in the sequencing data of a study of T-cell reconstitution after alpha-beta-depleted transplantation in children. This clonotype was seen ten or more times. Antigen: not known. The CDR3 totals 15 residues. J gave up 2 bases and V 6 bases, and 3 bases lay outside the gene matches. General observations from the study: Fresh T-cell production supplied most of the T-cell counts and diversity seen one year after transplant. Expanded graft clones numbering several hundred reportedly gave rise to alpha-beta T cells about two months after transplant.

Researchers prepared the TCRbeta library using unique molecular identifiers, the study reports. MiXCR was run by TCRdb on the PCR reads, yielding one entry per CDR3 protein. The repertoire holds 500,000 to 650,000 distinct CDR3 sequences, more than 9.5% seen once, with about 14% in the top ten. The rearrangement joins TRBV12-3 or TRBV12-4 to TRBJ2-1, with 11 nucleotides matching TRBD2. The origin of this receptor is a female patient between 2 and 10 years old who had a stem cell transplant for aplastic anemia, so the T cells may come from the graft donor. This specimen was PBMCs, mostly from graft donor cells, taken 180 days after TCRalphabeta/CD19-depleted stem cell transplant. The CDR3 loop is CASRVTSGAYNEQFF. DNA of the CDR3: TGTGCCAGCAGGGTGACTAGCGGGGCCTACAATGAGCAGTTCTTC.